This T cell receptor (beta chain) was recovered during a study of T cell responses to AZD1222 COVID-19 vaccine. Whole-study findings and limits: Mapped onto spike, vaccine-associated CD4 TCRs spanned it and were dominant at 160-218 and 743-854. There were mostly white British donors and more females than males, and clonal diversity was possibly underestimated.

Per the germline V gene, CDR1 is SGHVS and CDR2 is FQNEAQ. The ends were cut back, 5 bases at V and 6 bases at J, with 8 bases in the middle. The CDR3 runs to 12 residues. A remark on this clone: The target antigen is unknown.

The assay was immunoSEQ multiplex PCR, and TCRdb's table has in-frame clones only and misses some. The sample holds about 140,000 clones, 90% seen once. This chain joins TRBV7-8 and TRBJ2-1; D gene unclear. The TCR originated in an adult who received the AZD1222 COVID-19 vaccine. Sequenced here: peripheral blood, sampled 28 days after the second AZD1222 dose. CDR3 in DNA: TGTGCCAGCAGCCACCTGCTCAATGAGCAGTTCTTC. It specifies CASSHLLNEQFF. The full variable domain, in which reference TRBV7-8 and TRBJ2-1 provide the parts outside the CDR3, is GAGVSQSPRYKVAKRGQDVALRCDPISGHVSLFWYQQALGQGPEFLTYFQNEAQLDKSGLPSDRFFAERPEGSVSTLKIQRTQQEDSAVYLCASSHLLNEQFFGPGTRLTVL.